In its sample, the clone carrying this T cell receptor beta chain was seen many times. Patients were excluded because of uncontrolled infection, other autoimmune disease, pregnancy or lactation. Diagnosis rested on symptoms, serum thyroxine and TRAb, thyroid ultrasound, and orbital computed tomography. This record belongs to a study of T cells in Graves' hyperthyroidism and ophthalmopathy. About the research overall: Sampling of peripheral blood happened at initial diagnosis, prior to any treatment.

TCR beta CDR3 region amplification was performed from RNA transcripts. TCR CDR3 regions were first amplified by RT-PCR with HTBI primers. TCRdb re-analysed the multiplex PCR reads in MiXCR, keeping a single row per CDR3 protein. The sample contains about 380,000 distinct CDR3 sequences, around 18% of which appear only once. The CDR3 totals 16 residues. Trimming cost V 0 bases and J 2 bases; bases outside gene matches: 10. CDR1 is DFQATT and CDR2 is SNEGSKA in the germline V gene (reference sequence). This chain joins TRBV20-1 and TRBJ2-7; TRBD1 aligns across 7 bases. The sample consisted of blood. The origin of this receptor is a young man with Graves' ophthalmopathy. The CDR3 nucleotides are TGCAGTGCTAGAGATCTCAGACAGGGAAGGACCTACGAGCAGTACTTC. It codes for CSARDLRQGRTYEQYF.